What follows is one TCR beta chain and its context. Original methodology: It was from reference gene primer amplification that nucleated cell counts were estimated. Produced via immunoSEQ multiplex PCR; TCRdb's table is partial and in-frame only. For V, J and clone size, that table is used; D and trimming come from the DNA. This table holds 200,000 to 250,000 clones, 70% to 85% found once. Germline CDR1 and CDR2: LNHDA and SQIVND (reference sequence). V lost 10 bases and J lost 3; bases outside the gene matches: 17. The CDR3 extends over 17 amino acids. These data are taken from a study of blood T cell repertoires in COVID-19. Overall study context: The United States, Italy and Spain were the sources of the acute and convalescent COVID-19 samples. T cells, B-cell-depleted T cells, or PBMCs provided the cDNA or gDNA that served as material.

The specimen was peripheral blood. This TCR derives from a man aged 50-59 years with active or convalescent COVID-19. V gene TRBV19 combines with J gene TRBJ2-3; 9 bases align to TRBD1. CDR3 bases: TGTGCCACCACCCACCTCCAGACAGGGGGTGTGACAGATACGCAGTATTTT. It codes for CATTHLQTGGVTDTQYF.